The 19 T cell receptor beta chains in this list originate from one sample, sequenced in a study of cytotoxic CD8 clonotypes in ibrutinib-treated CLL. The repertoire was sequenced with immunoSEQ multiplex PCR; TCRdb's copy has only in-frame clones and lacks some. Altogether around 310,000 clones are present, roughly 80% being singletons, with the ten largest covering more than 6%. The specimen was PBMCs, collected before ibrutinib treatment. These receptors came from a human donor with chronic lymphocytic leukemia.

This chain connects TRBV7-2 to TRBJ2-5; the D is unclear. The germline V and J ends were trimmed by 1 base and 2 bases, with 8 bases remaining between them. CDR1 SGHTA and CDR2 FQGNSA come from the germline V gene. CDR3 length: 14 amino acids. CDR3 in amino acids: CASSLVRNQETQYF. The CDR3 DNA follows: TGTGCCAGCAGCTTAGTCCGGAATCAAGAGACCCAGTACTTC.

This chain uses TRBV6-1 with TRBJ1-1, with no clear D. Trimming removed 2 bases from V and 4 bases from J, with 5 bases in between. CDR1 is MNHNS and CDR2 is SASEGT in the germline V gene. The CDR3 has 12 amino acids. This CDR3 is CASSEFGTEAFF. The CDR3 nucleotides read TGTGCCAGCAGTGAATTCGGCACTGAAGCTTTCTTT.

The chain combines TRBV7-9 with TRBJ2-5; 15 bases agree with TRBD2. V gave up 5 bases and J gave up 4 bases; unmatched junction bases: 8. CDR1 and CDR2 from the germline V gene are SEHNR and FQNEAQ (reference sequence). CDR3 length: 17 amino acids. CDR3 in DNA: TGTGCCAGCAGCCCTAGGACTAGCGGGAGGGCCGGAGAGACCCAGTACTTC. Its translation is CASSPRTSGRAGETQYF. The full variable domain, in which reference TRBV7-9 and TRBJ2-5 provide the parts outside the CDR3, is DTGVSQNPRHKITKRGQNVTFRCDPISEHNRLYWYRQTLGQGPEFLTYFQNEAQLEKSRLLSDRFSAERPKGSFSTLEIQRTEQGDSAMYLCASSPRTSGRAGETQYFGPGTRLLVL.

This clone was picked up a small number of times. The chain couples TRBV14 to TRBJ1-2; unclear D gene. Germline V lookup: CDR1 SGHDN, CDR2 FVKESK. The V end lost 3 bases, the J end lost 2 bases, and 22 bases lay between the germline ends. The CDR3 length is 18 residues. Here the CDR3 DNA reads TGTGCCAGCAGCCATCTTTACATCGGACCGCCGACAAACTATGGCTACACCTTC. Protein sequence: CASSHLYIGPPTNYGYTF.

Only one count was recorded for this clone. CDR3 coding DNA: TGTGCCAGCATAGCCCTAGGGTCTTCCTACGAGCAGTACTTC. It translates to CASIALGSSYEQYF. This chain connects TRBV28 to TRBJ2-7; the D is unclear. Germline V gene lookup returns CDR1 MDHEN and CDR2 SYDVKM. There are 14 residues in the CDR3. V was pared by 7 bases and J by 1 base, with 14 bases between.

The V call is TRBV5-1, the J call TRBJ1-4; D is ambiguous. V was pared by 0 bases and J by 8 bases, with 14 bases between. The CDR3 is 15 residues long. The V gene's germline CDR1 is SGHRS and CDR2 YFSETQ. CDR3 region: CASSLAKGGYEKLFF. CDR3 DNA sequence: TGCGCCAGCAGCTTGGCTAAAGGTGGTTACGAAAAACTGTTTTTT. Complete variable domain (other parts from reference TRBV5-1 and TRBJ1-4): KAGVTQTPRYLIKTRGQQVTLSCSPISGHRSVSWYQQTPGQGLQFLFEYFSETQRNKGNFPGRFSGRQFSNSRSEMNVSTLELGDSALYLCASSLAKGGYEKLFFGSGTQLSVL.

In this sample, this clone turned up a few times. The rearrangement uses TRBV28 and TRBJ1-2; D gene uncertain. Per the germline V gene, CDR1 is MDHEN and CDR2 is SYDVKM. The CDR3 is 11 residues long. The germline V and J ends were trimmed by 4 bases and 10 bases, with 10 bases remaining between them. CDR3 sequence reads: CASSSAGYYTF. CDR3 nucleotide sequence: TGTGCCAGCAGTTCCGCCGGGTACTACACCTTC.

The chain links TRBV4-2 to TRBJ2-1, with 9 bases that match TRBD2. Germline lookup yields CDR1 LGHNA and CDR2 YNFKEQ. The CDR3 is made up of 16 amino acids. With V trimmed by 3 bases and J by 5 bases, 8 bases remained unmatched. For the CDR3, the DNA is TGTGCCAGCAGCCATGTAGCGGGGGTATTAGACAATGAGCAGTTCTTC. As protein: CASSHVAGVLDNEQFF.

This rearrangement joins TRBV25-1 to TRBJ2-5, with TRBD2 matching 11 bases. Losses at the gene ends were 3 bases for V and 3 bases for J; bases not matched to a gene: 6. The V gene's germline CDR1 is MGHDK and CDR2 SYGVNS. The CDR3 is made up of 16 amino acids. DNA of the CDR3: TGTGCCAGCAGTGACCCCGGGACTAGCGGCGAAGAGACCCAGTACTTC. Translated: CASSDPGTSGEETQYF.

The chain joins TRBV13 to TRBJ1-1, with TRBD1 as a possible D gene (5 bases). Looked up from germline, CDR1 is PRHDT and CDR2 is FYEKMQ (reference sequence). The V gene lost 0 bases and the J gene lost 5 bases, with 7 bases spanning the gap. There are 13 residues in the CDR3. CDR3 sequence (DNA): TGTGCCAGCAGCTTAGGGGGGCGGACTGAAGCTTTCTTT. As protein: CASSLGGRTEAFF.

This clone occurred a few times. The chain employs TRBV28 and TRBJ1-2; D gene unclear. Per the germline V gene, CDR1 is MDHEN and CDR2 is SYDVKM. Trimming took 5 bases from V and 4 from J, leaving 14 bases between them. The length of the CDR3 is 14 residues. The CDR3 DNA reads as TGTGCCAGCAGTCTTGGGAGAGGGCCCTATGGCTACACCTTC. Translating gives CASSLGRGPYGYTF.

V is TRBV7-9 and J is TRBJ2-2; D not certain. With 4 bases removed from V and 4 bases from J, the gap between germline ends came to 10 bases. Germline V gene lookup returns CDR1 SEHNR and CDR2 FQNEAQ (reference sequence). This CDR3 is 14 amino acids long. CDR3 sequence reads: CASSSTWGTGELFF. For the CDR3, the DNA is TGTGCCAGCAGCTCGACGTGGGGCACCGGGGAGCTGTTTTTT.

To note about this clone: One end of the junction does not line up with germline, which may come from a read error. This sequence joins TRBV7-7 and TRBJ2-1; D is possibly TRBD1 (5 bases). From germline, CDR1 is SSHAT and CDR2 FNYEAQ (reference sequence). The CDR3 has 13 amino acids. The CDR3 nucleotides read TGTGCTAGCAGCCTCGACAGTCTCAATGAGCAGTTCTTC. It encodes CASSLDSLNEQFF.

The V and J genes are TRBV11-1 and TRBJ2-3; D is perhaps TRBD1 (5 bases). CDR1 and CDR2 from the germline V gene are SGHAT and FQDESV (reference sequence). CDR3 length: 14 residues. Trimming stripped 5 bases from V and 3 bases from J, with 12 bases between. The CDR3 DNA is TGTGCCAGCAGCCACGACCCAGGGACAGATACGCAGTATTTT. It encodes CASSHDPGTDTQYF.

V and J are TRBV5-1 and TRBJ2-5, with D possibly being TRBD1 (6 bases). There are 18 residues in the CDR3. CDR1 is SGHRS and CDR2 is YFSETQ in the germline V gene. Trimming shortened V by 4 bases and J by 5 bases, and 27 bases separated the two germline ends. This CDR3 is CASSEGVGTSPNPETQYF. The CDR3 DNA reads TGCGCCAGCAGCGAAGGAGTTGGGACAAGCCCCAATCCGGAGACCCAGTACTTC.

The J gene is TRBJ2-5, the V gene TRBV5-6, with 9 bases matching TRBD2. The CDR3 runs to 14 residues. Germline V gives CDR1 SGHDT, CDR2 YYEEEE. V lost 3 bases and J lost 2; bases outside the gene matches: 2. CDR3 sequence (DNA): TGTGCCAGCAGCTGGACTAGCGCACAAGAGACCCAGTACTTC. Protein sequence: CASSWTSAQETQYF.

This sequence joins TRBV19 and TRBJ2-7, with D possibly being TRBD1 or TRBD2 (7 bases each). The V end lost 4 bases, the J end lost 3 bases, and 16 bases lay between the germline ends. Germline values: CDR1 LNHDA, CDR2 SQIVND (reference sequence). The length of the CDR3 is 15 residues. The CDR3 protein is CASSTSPGGGYEQYF. CDR3 in DNA: TGTGCCAGTAGTACTTCACCAGGGGGGGGCTACGAGCAGTACTTC.

The gene calls are TRBV30 and TRBJ1-5, with D hard to call. The CDR3 length is 14 residues. Trimming pared 1 base from V and 4 bases from J, leaving 11 bases between. CDR1 and CDR2 (germline): GTSNPN, SVGIG (reference sequence). CDR3 residues: CAWSEGLRNQPQHF. CDR3 nucleotide sequence: TGTGCCTGGAGTGAAGGACTGCGGAATCAGCCCCAGCATTTT.

The chain joins TRBV9 to TRBJ2-7; TRBD1 aligns across 9 bases. CDR1 SGDLS and CDR2 YYNGEE come from the germline V gene. CDR3 length: 14 amino acids. With 3 bases clipped from V and 4 bases from J, the junction kept 5 bases outside the gene matches. Here the CDR3 DNA reads TGTGCCAGCAGCGCCGACAGGGGGTGGTACGAGCAGTACTTC. Translation gives CASSADRGWYEQYF.